This T cell receptor beta chain appears in the sequencing data of a study of cytomegalovirus exposure and HLA in healthy donors. Study conclusions and caveats: There was a cluster of highly shared sequence variants that was likely a sequencing artifact. Roughly uniform sequencing depth across donors was assumed, possibly incorrectly. Common viral pathogens seemed, in a later analysis, to connect with several of the most significant clusters.

In regard to this clone: Its antigen remains unidentified.

The CDR3 loop spans 13 amino acids. Germline CDR1 reads LNHDA; CDR2 reads SQIVND (reference sequence). Trimming removed 5 bases from V and 5 bases from J, with 10 bases in between. It was with 60 Vbeta and 13 Jbeta primers that the PCR ran. Sequenced by immunoSEQ multiplex PCR; TCRdb stores in-frame clones only, minus some. Of around 97,000 clones in the sample, approximately 72% were seen once. Sample: PBMCs. The clonotype was recovered from a woman between 45 and 60 years old in good health and CMV-seronegative. The chain links TRBV19 to TRBJ2-1; no definite D call. The DNA for the CDR3 is TGTGCCAGTAGTTCCCAGGTAGACAATGAGCAGTTCTTC. Translated, it gives CASSSQVDNEQFF.